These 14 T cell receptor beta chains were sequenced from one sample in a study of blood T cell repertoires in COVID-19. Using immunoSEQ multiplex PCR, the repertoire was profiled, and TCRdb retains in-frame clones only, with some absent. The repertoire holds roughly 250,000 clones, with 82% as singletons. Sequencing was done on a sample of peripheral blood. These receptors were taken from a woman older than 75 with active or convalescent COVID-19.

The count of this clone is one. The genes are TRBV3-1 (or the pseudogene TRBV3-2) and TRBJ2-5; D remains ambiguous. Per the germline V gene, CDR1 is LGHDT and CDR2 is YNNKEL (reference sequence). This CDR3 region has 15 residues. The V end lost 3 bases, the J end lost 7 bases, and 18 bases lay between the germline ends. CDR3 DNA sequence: TGTGCCAGCAGCCAGGTACCCTCCCCCTTCGGGACCCAGTACTTC. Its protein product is CASSQVPSPFGTQYF.

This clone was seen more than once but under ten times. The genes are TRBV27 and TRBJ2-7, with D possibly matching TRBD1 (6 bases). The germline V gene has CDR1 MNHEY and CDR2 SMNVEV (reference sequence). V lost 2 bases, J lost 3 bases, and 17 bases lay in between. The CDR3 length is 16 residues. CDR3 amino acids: CASSLRVDRLRYEQYF. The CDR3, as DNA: TGTGCCAGCAGTTTACGGGTAGACAGGCTCCGCTACGAGCAGTACTTC.

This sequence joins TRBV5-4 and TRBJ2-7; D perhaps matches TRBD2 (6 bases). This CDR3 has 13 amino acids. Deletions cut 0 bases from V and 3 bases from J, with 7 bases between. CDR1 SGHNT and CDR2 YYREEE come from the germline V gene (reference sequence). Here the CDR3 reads CASSLAGVYEQYF. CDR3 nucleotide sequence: TGTGCCAGCAGCTTGGCGGGAGTCTACGAGCAGTACTTC.

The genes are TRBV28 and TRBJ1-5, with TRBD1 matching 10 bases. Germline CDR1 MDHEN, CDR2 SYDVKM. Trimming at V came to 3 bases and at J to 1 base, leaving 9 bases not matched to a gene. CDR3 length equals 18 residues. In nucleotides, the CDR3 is TGTGCCAGCAGTTTTTTAGGGGGACAGGGGAGGAGCAATCAGCCCCAGCATTTT. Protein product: CASSFLGGQGRSNQPQHF. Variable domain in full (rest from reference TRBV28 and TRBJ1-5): DVKVTQSSRYLVKRTGEKVFLECVQDMDHENMFWYRQDPGLGLRLIYFSYDVKMKEKGDIPEGYSVSREKKERFSLILESASTNQTSMYLCASSFLGGQGRSNQPQHFGDGTRLSIL.

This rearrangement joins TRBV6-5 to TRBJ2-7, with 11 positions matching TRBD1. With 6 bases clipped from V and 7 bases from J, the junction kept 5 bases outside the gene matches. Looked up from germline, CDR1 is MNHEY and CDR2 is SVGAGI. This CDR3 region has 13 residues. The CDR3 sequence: CASSGDRGYEQYF. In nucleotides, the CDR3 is TGTGCCAGCAGCGGGGACAGGGGGTATGAGCAGTACTTC.

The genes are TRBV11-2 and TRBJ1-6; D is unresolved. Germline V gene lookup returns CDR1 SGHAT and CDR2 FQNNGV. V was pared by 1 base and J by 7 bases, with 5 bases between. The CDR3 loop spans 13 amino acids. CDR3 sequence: CASSLGRNSPLHF. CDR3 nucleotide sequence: TGTGCCAGCAGCTTAGGGCGGAATTCACCCCTCCACTTT.

In DNA, the CDR3 is TGTGCCAGCAGTACGACAGGGGGCTCTGGAAACACCATATATTTT. This translates into CASSTTGGSGNTIYF. The chain uses TRBV28 and TRBJ1-3; the match to TRBD1 covers 9 bases. CDR1 and CDR2 (germline): MDHEN, SYDVKM. This CDR3 contains 15 residues. With 5 bases clipped from V and 0 bases from J, the junction kept 2 bases outside the gene matches.

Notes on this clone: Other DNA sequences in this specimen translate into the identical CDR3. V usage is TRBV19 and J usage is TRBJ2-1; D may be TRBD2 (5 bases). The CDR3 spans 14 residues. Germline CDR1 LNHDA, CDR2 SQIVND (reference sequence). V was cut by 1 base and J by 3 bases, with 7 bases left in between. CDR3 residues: CASSIAGSYNEQFF. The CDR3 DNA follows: TGTGCCAGTAGTATAGCGGGGAGCTACAATGAGCAGTTCTTC.

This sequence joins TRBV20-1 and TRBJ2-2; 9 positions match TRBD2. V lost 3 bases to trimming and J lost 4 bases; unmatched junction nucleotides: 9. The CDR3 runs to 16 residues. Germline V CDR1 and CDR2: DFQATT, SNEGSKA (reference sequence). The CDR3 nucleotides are TGCAGTGCTAGTTGGGACGGACTAGCGCCCACCGGGGAGCTGTTTTTT. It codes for CSASWDGLAPTGELFF.

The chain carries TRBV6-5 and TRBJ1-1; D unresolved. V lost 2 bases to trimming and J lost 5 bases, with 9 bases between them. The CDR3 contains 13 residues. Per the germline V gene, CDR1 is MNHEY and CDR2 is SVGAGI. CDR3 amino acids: CASSYAGKTEAFF. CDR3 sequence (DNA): TGTGCCAGCAGTTACGCGGGAAAGACTGAAGCTTTCTTT.

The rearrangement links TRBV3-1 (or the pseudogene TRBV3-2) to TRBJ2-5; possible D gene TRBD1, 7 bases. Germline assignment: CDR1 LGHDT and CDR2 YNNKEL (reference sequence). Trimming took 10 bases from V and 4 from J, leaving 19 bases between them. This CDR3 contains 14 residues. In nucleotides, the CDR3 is TGTGCCACCGGGAGACAGGGAGGTTCAGAGACCCAGTACTTC. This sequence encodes CATGRQGGSETQYF.

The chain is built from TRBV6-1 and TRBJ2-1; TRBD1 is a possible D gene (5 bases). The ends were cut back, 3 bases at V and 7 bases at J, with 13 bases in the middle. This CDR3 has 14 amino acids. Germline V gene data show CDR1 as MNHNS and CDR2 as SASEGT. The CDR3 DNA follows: TGTGCCAGCAGTGACCCCTTAGCAGGGAATGAGCAGTTCTTC. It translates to CASSDPLAGNEQFF.

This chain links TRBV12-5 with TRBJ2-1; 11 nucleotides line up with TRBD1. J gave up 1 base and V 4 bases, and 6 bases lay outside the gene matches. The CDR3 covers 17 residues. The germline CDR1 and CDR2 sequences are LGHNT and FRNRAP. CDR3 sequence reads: CASGSPRDRGSYNEQFF. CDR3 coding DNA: TGTGCTAGTGGTTCGCCCCGGGACAGGGGGTCCTACAATGAGCAGTTCTTC.

The chain's CDR3 is CASSHAPGTTDNEQFF. The CDR3 DNA sequence: TGTGCCAGCAGCCATGCCCCCGGGACTACAGACAATGAGCAGTTCTTC. The chain couples TRBV3-1 (or the pseudogene TRBV3-2) to TRBJ2-1, with 7 bases fitting TRBD2. Germline V lookup: CDR1 LGHDT, CDR2 YNNKEL (reference sequence). Trimming at V came to 3 bases and at J to 5 bases, leaving 10 bases not matched to a gene. CDR3 length equals 16 residues.